A single sample gave rise to the 21 T cell receptor beta chains below, sequenced in a study of blood T cells in healthy people across ages. Primers used in a second PCR of roughly 6 to 11 cycles were a sample-barcoded 5' primer and a J-beta primer mix. TCRdb re-called the 5' RACE reads with MiXCR, one entry per CDR3 protein. The table lists 380,000 or so distinct CDR3 sequences, approximately 52% of them singletons. The sample was blood. These receptors all stem from a man aged 55 to 70 in good health.

The chain carries TRBV18 and TRBJ2-5; TRBD1 is a possible D gene (6 bases). Germline CDR1 reads KGHSH; CDR2 reads LQKENI. The V gene lost 7 bases and the J gene lost 3 bases, with 15 bases spanning the gap. This CDR3 has 14 residues. CDR3 residues: CASLPTGQKETQYF. CDR3 coding DNA: TGTGCCAGCTTACCCACAGGACAGAAAGAGACCCAGTACTTC.

The rearrangement uses TRBV6-6 and TRBJ2-1; D may be TRBD2 (6 bases). CDR3 length equals 16 residues. The germline gives CDR1 MNHNY, CDR2 SVGAGI (reference sequence). The V gene lost 0 bases and the J gene lost 0 bases, with 9 bases spanning the gap. The CDR3 spells CASSYSGGTSYNEQFF. The CDR3 DNA reads as TGTGCCAGCAGTTACTCGGGCGGGACCTCCTACAATGAGCAGTTCTTC.

The chain joins TRBV14 to TRBJ2-3, with a possible D match to TRBD1 (5 bases). Germline V gives CDR1 SGHDN, CDR2 FVKESK. The CDR3 covers 15 residues. Trimming shortened V by 1 base and J by 3 bases, and 11 bases separated the two germline ends. CDR3 sequence: CASSQGRVGTDTQYF. CDR3 nucleotide sequence: TGTGCCAGCAGCCAAGGCAGGGTCGGTACAGATACGCAGTATTTT.

The chain combines TRBV9 with TRBJ2-7; 10 bases agree with TRBD2. Per germline, CDR1 SGDLS and CDR2 YYNGEE. The trim removed 0 bases at V and 5 bases at J, leaving 8 bases unmatched. The CDR3 runs 16 residues. The CDR3 protein is CASSVGGSGRIDEQYF. The CDR3 DNA reads as TGTGCCAGCAGCGTAGGTGGTAGCGGGAGGATAGACGAGCAGTACTTC.

The genes are TRBV29-1 and TRBJ2-1; D unclear. V was cut by 5 bases and J by 11 bases, with 10 bases left in between. The length of the CDR3 is 10 residues. Germline CDR1 is SQVTM and CDR2 is ANQGSEA. CDR3 bases: TGCAGCGTTCTTGTGGAAAAGCAGTTCTTC. Translation gives CSVLVEKQFF.

CDR3 in amino acids: CASSQDPGPTGELFF. CDR3 DNA sequence: TGCGCCAGCAGCCAAGATCCAGGGCCCACCGGGGAGCTGTTTTTT. The rearrangement uses TRBV4-3 and TRBJ2-2; D perhaps matches TRBD1 (5 bases). Trimming took 0 bases from V and 4 from J, leaving 9 bases between them. The CDR3 loop spans 15 amino acids. Germline lookup yields CDR1 LGHNA and CDR2 YSLEER.

The rearrangement uses TRBV18 and TRBJ2-3; 10 bases are a match to TRBD1. The CDR3 totals 16 residues. V was pared by 3 bases and J by 6 bases, with 9 bases of the junction left unmatched. In germline, CDR1 is KGHSH, CDR2 LQKENI. The CDR3 sequence is CASSPWRQGAWDTQYF. The DNA for the CDR3 is TGTGCCAGCTCACCTTGGCGACAGGGGGCATGGGATACGCAGTATTTT.

The J gene is TRBJ2-4, the V gene TRBV6-2 or TRBV6-3; TRBD2 might be the D (6 bases). The DNA end lines up better with TRBJ2-7; the J call may be wrong. The CDR3 totals 16 residues. Germline CDR1 MNHEY, CDR2 SVGEGT. CDR3 amino acids: CASRTLAGKGIYEQYF. Here the CDR3 DNA reads TGTGCCAGCAGAACCTTGGCGGGAAAAGGGATCTACGAGCAGTACTTC.

This clonotype has ten or more counts. The rearrangement links TRBV10-3 to TRBJ2-3; D might be TRBD2 (6 bases). CDR1 is ENHRY, CDR2 SYGVKD, per germline. V was pared by 4 bases and J by 2 bases, with 10 bases between. The CDR3 loop spans 14 amino acids. CDR3 loop: CAISGGGTTDTQYF. The CDR3 DNA sequence: TGTGCCATCAGTGGTGGGGGGACCACAGATACGCAGTATTTT.

This sequence joins TRBV20-1 and TRBJ2-3; 8 nucleotides align to TRBD2. The CDR3 is made up of 14 amino acids. Germline-derived CDR1 and CDR2 are DFQATT and SNEGSKA (reference sequence). The V segment lost 3 bases and the J segment 2 bases; nucleotides outside the gene matches: 4. CDR3 loop: CSASRGGPTDTQYF. The CDR3 coding sequence is TGCAGTGCTAGCCGGGGGGGCCCCACAGATACGCAGTATTTT.

This sequence joins TRBV7-2 and TRBJ2-1; D unclear. The CDR3 spans 14 residues. Germline V gene data show CDR1 as SGHTA and CDR2 as FQGNSA. V was cut by 5 bases and J by 8 bases, with 16 bases left in between. CDR3 sequence reads: CASSVGNLVYEQFF. The CDR3 DNA sequence: TGTGCCAGCAGCGTGGGGAATTTGGTGTATGAGCAGTTCTTC.

The table lists this clonotype with a few counts. The rearrangement uses TRBV12-3 or TRBV12-4 and TRBJ2-1, with D unclear. Trimming took 0 bases from V and 9 from J, leaving 6 bases between them. CDR3 length: 12 amino acids. The CDR3 loop is CASSLAVAEQFF. The CDR3 coding sequence is TGTGCCAGCAGTTTAGCGGTCGCTGAGCAGTTCTTC.

The rearrangement uses TRBV20-1 and TRBJ2-5, with unresolved D. The CDR3 runs to 14 residues. With 1 base removed from V and 4 bases from J, the gap between germline ends came to 13 bases. Germline CDR1 DFQATT, CDR2 SNEGSKA (reference sequence). The CDR3 loop reads CSARGVSFVETQYF. As DNA, the CDR3 is TGCAGTGCTAGAGGGGTATCTTTTGTAGAGACCCAGTACTTC.

This clonotype has only one observation. The chain has TRBV20-1 and TRBJ2-5, with TRBD2 matching over 7 bases. The V segment lost 5 bases and the J segment 2 bases; nucleotides outside the gene matches: 11. The V gene's germline CDR1 is DFQATT and CDR2 SNEGSKA (reference sequence). This CDR3 comprises 15 residues. CDR3: CSAGRESSGQETQYF. Here the CDR3 DNA reads TGCAGTGCTGGGAGAGAGAGTAGCGGGCAAGAGACCCAGTACTTC.

The chain links TRBV29-1 to TRBJ2-5; D call uncertain. The CDR3 covers 13 residues. V lost 4 bases to trimming and J lost 3 bases, with 12 bases between them. The germline gives CDR1 SQVTM, CDR2 ANQGSEA. CDR3 DNA sequence: TGCAGCGTTGCCAGCCCCCCAGAAGAGACCCAGTACTTC. Translated, it gives CSVASPPEETQYF.

This clonotype was detected ten times or more. The chain couples TRBV29-1 to TRBJ1-6; 7 positions agree with TRBD1. This CDR3 region has 12 residues. J was trimmed by 7 bases and V by 4 bases; bases with no gene match: 1. CDR1 and CDR2 (germline): SQVTM, ANQGSEA. Written as DNA, the CDR3 is TGCAGCGTTGCACAGGGGAATTCACCCCTCCACTTT. This gives the protein CSVAQGNSPLHF.

This clonotype was picked up many times. The chain uses TRBV2 and TRBJ2-7, with 9 positions matching TRBD1. V shed 5 bases and J 6 bases; nucleotides not matched to a gene: 5. There are 13 residues in the CDR3. Germline V gene lookup returns CDR1 SNHLY and CDR2 FYNNEI. The CDR3 protein is CASSMGQGAEQYF. In DNA, the CDR3 is TGTGCCAGCAGTATGGGACAGGGAGCCGAGCAGTACTTC.

The rearrangement links TRBV12-3 or TRBV12-4 to TRBJ2-3; D call uncertain. The V end lost 7 bases, the J end lost 1 base, and 15 bases lay between the germline ends. This CDR3 has 15 residues. CDR3 coding DNA: TGTGCCAGCACCCCGGGTGGGCGCGGCACAGATACGCAGTATTTT. Residues: CASTPGGRGTDTQYF.

The rearrangement joins TRBV20-1 to TRBJ2-1, with 7 bases lining up with TRBD2. CDR3 length equals 12 residues. The germline V gene encodes CDR1 DFQATT and CDR2 SNEGSKA (reference sequence). After removal of 0 bases from V and 9 bases from J, the junction contained 2 bases not matched to a gene. CDR3 region: CSAREGGSEQFF. DNA of the CDR3: TGCAGTGCTAGAGAGGGCGGGAGTGAGCAGTTCTTC.

This chain connects TRBV6-2 or TRBV6-3 to TRBJ2-1; weak D call: TRBD1 (6 bases). Near its end, the DNA agrees better with TRBJ2-7, so the J call may be wrong. Germline V gene sequence: CDR1 MNHEY, CDR2 SVGEGT. The CDR3 has 15 amino acids. The CDR3 is CASSYGTSSYNEQYF. The CDR3, as DNA: TGTGCCAGCAGTTACGGGACAAGCTCCTACAATGAGCAGTACTTC.

This clonotype was found once. V and J are TRBV20-1 and TRBJ2-7, with 9 nucleotides matching TRBD1. Per germline, CDR1 DFQATT and CDR2 SNEGSKA (reference sequence). There are 14 residues in the CDR3. J gave up 4 bases and V 5 bases, and 9 bases lay outside the gene matches. CDR3 bases: TGCAGTGCTGGCGGGGGACAGGGCGGGTACGAGCAGTACTTC. This sequence encodes CSAGGGQGGYEQYF.